This T cell receptor (beta chain) was captured in a study of cytomegalovirus exposure and HLA in healthy donors. Study-wide results and limits: Presence/absence comparisons presumed near-even sequencing depth among donors. The authors later linked a missense DCLRE1C variant to TCR beta V- and J-gene trimming.

About this clone: Its antigen remains unknown. The junction shows a germline mismatch at one end, possibly a read error.

The germline CDR1 and CDR2 sequences are MGHRA and YSYEKL. CDR3 length equals 16 residues. Primers included in the PCR were 60 Vbeta and 13 Jbeta primers. Here immunoSEQ multiplex PCR was the method, and the copy in TCRdb shows in-frame clones only, minus some. Of approximately 86,000 clones detected, around 85% appear once; the ten largest clones hold around 7.4%. This chain uses TRBV4-1 with TRBJ1-6; D possibly corresponds to TRBD1 (5 bases). Material for sequencing was PBMCs. The TCR sequence derives from a man aged 35-49 years in good health and CMV-seropositive. In nucleotides, the CDR3 is TGCGCCAGCAGCCAAGAAAAGGGGACTCTCACTTCACCCCCCCACTTT. Its translation: CASSQEKGTLTSPPHF.